This T cell receptor beta chain was sequenced in a study of blood T cell repertoires in COVID-19 (dated by TCRdb to about 2020). General notes on the study: Samples from collaborators originated in the United States, Italy and Spain and spanned both the acute and convalescent phases of COVID-19. The material from the prospective study consisted of cDNA or gDNA derived from T cells, B-cell-depleted T cells, or PBMCs. Subjects who had been exposed to COVID-19, were actively infected with it, or had recovered from it provided the deeply sampled blood TCRbeta repertoires that made up the dataset. The repertoires were released in a freely available public database intended as a resource for research on the immune response to SARS-CoV-2. Samples were obtained from the ongoing ImmuneRACE study (first 160 participants) and from about 1,300 subjects provided by 6 global collaborators. Sample metadata almost always included a de-identified subject ID, COVID-19 status, age in years and sex. HLA class I and class II types, where available, came from metadata supplied by the sample provider rather than from assay-based typing. Results and caveats for the whole study, not just this receptor: The amount of clinical and demographic metadata varied by source and participant and was provided uncurated.

The germline V and J ends show losses of 8 bases and 4 bases respectively, and no gene match explains 8 bases of the junction. As encoded in the germline V gene (reference sequence), CDR1 is LNHDA while CDR2 is SQIVND. CDR3 length: 14 amino acids, cysteine to phenylalanine. Only the CDR3 portion is preserved as DNA: 42 bases, with reading frame beginning at the first base. Participants in the prospective study were enrolled through a virtual design, were aged roughly 18 to 100 years, and lived in roughly 24 United States geographic areas. To assign participants to cohorts, the prospective study relied on clinical history that participants themselves reported in a screening survey and a study questionnaire. Mobile phlebotomists in the prospective study collected whole blood, serum and a nasopharyngeal or oropharyngeal swab from every participant. Participants in the prospective study had the option to provide additional blood draws and questionnaires over a 2-month period. Prospective study blood samples were shipped either frozen or at room temperature before DNA extraction.

TCRbeta CDR3 regions were amplified from genomic DNA using the immunoSEQ Assay, a bias-controlled multiplex PCR. In the paper's pipeline: The number of nucleated cells in each sample was estimated by amplification of reference gene primers within the assay. To quantify the absolute abundance of each unique TCRbeta CDR3 rearrangement, sequence reads were collapsed and filtered. For each sample, productive Simpson clonality was calculated as the square root of Simpson's diversity index across productive rearrangements. Held by TCRdb, this immuneACCESS table contains in-frame sequences only and omits some clones. Under half of the omission traces to an unresolved V gene where checked; the cause of the rest is unknown. That table gives V, J and clone size, and the DNA gave D and trimming. This sample comprises 250,000 to 350,000 clones, around 89% of them detected only once. The ten largest clones capture approximately 4.3% of the sample.

Concerning this clone itself: Its target antigen remains unknown. No qualities accompany the bases; no much larger clone lies one base away.

The specimen sequenced was PBMCs or T cells enriched from blood (not recorded which). The origin of this receptor is a woman aged 18-29 years with acute COVID-19. The chain links TRBV19 with TRBJ1-3; a stretch of 7 junction bases matches TRBD1. This receptor carries the CDR3 CASSTGAHGNTIYF. The DNA is as follows: TGTGCCAGTTCAACAGGGGCGCACGGAAACACCATATATTTT.